This T cell receptor (beta chain) is from a study of shared clonotypes between healthy human individuals. Study-wide points: Sorted-subset sequencing was shown by rarefaction to be incomplete despite large depth. Larger estimated richness was generally recorded for naive subsets relative to memory subsets.

J was trimmed by 3 bases and V by 4 bases; bases with no gene match: 6. The CDR3 loop spans 15 amino acids. The germline CDR1 and CDR2 sequences are LNHDA and SQIVND (reference sequence). All participating donors were Caucasian adults from Nashville, Tennessee. Concerning this clone: No antigen is known for it.

Sequenced by immunoSEQ multiplex PCR; TCRdb stores in-frame clones only, minus some. The sample shows 2.3 million or so clones, 85% to 95% of them seen only once. This rearrangement joins TRBV19 to TRBJ2-7, with 10 nucleotides matching TRBD1. Material: naive CD4+ T cells from PBMCs. Specified subset: CD45RA+ positively selected. This sequence was found in a man between 18 and 35 years old in good health. Some clones in this sample may be carry-over from other donors' samples. CDR3 region: CASSRTGGGFYEQYF. The DNA for the CDR3 is TGTGCCAGTAGTAGGACAGGGGGGGGCTTCTACGAGCAGTACTTC. Combining the CDR3 with reference TRBV19 and TRBJ2-7 gives the whole variable domain DGGITQSPKYLFRKEGQNVTLSCEQNLNHDAMYWYRQDPGQGLRLIYYSQIVNDFQKGDIAEGYSVSREKKESFPLTVTSAQKNPTAFYLCASSRTGGGFYEQYFGPGTRLTVT.